What follows describes a single T cell receptor (beta chain). No cognate antigen has been identified for it. Base qualities were left out, and no much larger clone turns up one base away. This entry comes from a study of CXCR4 blockade with PD-1 therapy in pancreatic cancer (dated by TCRdb to about 2019). A note on the overall study: The study analyzed resected pancreatic ductal adenocarcinoma using both multiplex immunohistochemistry and TCRbeta immunosequencing, alongside ex vivo slice culture that tested PD-1 and CXCR4 blockade. To assess intratumoral heterogeneity, two geographically distinct regions from each of over 5 tumors were TCR-sequenced. Summary of the overall study and its limitations: Because only TCRbeta chains were sequenced, true antigen-specificity overlap of convergent dominant clones was left unconfirmed pending paired alpha-beta single-cell sequencing. Tumors showed clonal expansion, with mean productive clonality 0.14 versus 0.05 in healthy blood, but clonality did not correlate with survival. Amino acid clone frequency correlated strongly with the number of distinct nucleotide rearrangements encoding it, suggesting convergent selection by common tumor antigens.

The patients who supplied the archived tumor blocks had received no neoadjuvant therapy before resection. In the preserved-tissue arm, the study used 30 surgical resection samples taken from fewer than 25 pancreatic ductal adenocarcinoma patients who had not previously been treated. DNA for the resection arm was extracted from ten 5-micron curls of FFPE tumor lying next to the multiplex immunohistochemistry slide. Extracted DNA was used for immunosequencing of TCRbeta CDR3 regions with the immunoSEQ Assay at Adaptive Biotechnologies. From the authors' description of their analysis: To measure the absolute abundance of each unique TCRbeta CDR3, the sequences were collapsed and filtered. Clonality was defined as 1 minus Pielou's evenness, computed on productive in-frame rearrangements only. Regional overlap was evaluated by tracking the top 100 nucleotide rearrangements across paired samples, and paired versus unrelated samples were compared using the Morisita index. Convergence of nucleotide rearrangements onto identical amino acid sequences was assessed with the immunoSEQ Rearrangement Details tool. In TCRdb, the immuneACCESS table is reduced to in-frame sequences with V and J assigned. These tables do not hold every clone; where another copy was compared, an unresolved V gene accounts for under half, and the others remain unexplained. V and J calls and clone size are those listed in that table; D and trimming were worked out from the DNA. This sample is represented by some 4,400 clones; 50% to 70% of them were singletons. Of the sample, about 13% is held by the ten largest clones.

V is clipped by 3 bases and J by 7 bases, and the sequence between their germline boundaries is 16 bases long. For CDR1 and CDR2, the germline V gene lists KGHSH and LQKENI. Taken from cysteine to phenylalanine, the CDR3 has 15 residues. The only DNA kept is the CDR3, 45 bases in frame from the first base. This sequence originates from a human donor with pancreatic ductal adenocarcinoma. Sample: tumor tissue. The chain links TRBV18 with TRBJ2-1; the D gene is perhaps TRBD2, from 6 matching bases. CDR3 protein: CASSPTSILTNEQFF. The base sequence is TGTGCCAGCTCACCGACTAGTATCCTTACAAATGAGCAGTTCTTC.